The sequence of this T cell receptor (beta chain) was determined in a study of blood T cell repertoires in COVID-19. At the level of the study: COVID-19 samples, acute and convalescent, were from the United States, Italy and Spain. T cells, B-cell-depleted T cells, or PBMCs supplied cDNA or gDNA.

V lost 5 bases and J lost 7, with 21 bases in between. The germline V gene has CDR1 SGHRS and CDR2 YFSETQ. The CDR3 has 16 residues. Original data processing: Reference gene primer amplification gave estimated nucleated cell counts. Sequencing was performed with immunoSEQ multiplex PCR; in TCRdb, only in-frame clones are kept and a portion is missing. The DNA was the basis for D and trimming; V, J and clone size are from that table. The sample consists of 54,000 or so clones, roughly 88% of them appearing once. This chain connects TRBV5-1 to TRBJ2-2; maybe TRBD1 (6 bases). This receptor was taken from a human donor in a cohort sampled during active COVID-19. The sequencing input was peripheral blood. The CDR3 protein is CASSITISRGNGELFF. The CDR3 region has the DNA TGCGCCAGCAGTATAACAATCAGTAGGGGGAACGGGGAGCTGTTTTTT.